The T cell receptor (beta chain) under discussion was sequenced for a study of cytomegalovirus exposure and HLA in healthy donors. Turning to the study itself: Per a later analysis, the roughly 670 first-cohort and fewer than 150 validation repertoires shared one platform. Findings of the study overall: Altogether, 160 or so TCR beta chains were recorded as cytomegalovirus-associated.

The CDR3 length is 15 residues. The trim removed 2 bases at V and 1 base at J, leaving 2 bases unmatched. Germline V gene sequence: CDR1 LGHNA, CDR2 YSLEER. Note on this clone: No antigen is known for it.

Method: immunoSEQ multiplex PCR; TCRdb's copy keeps in-frame clones and lacks some. The sample holds 200,000 to 250,000 clones, roughly 89% seen once. The sequence was collected from a young man in good health and CMV-seronegative. This sequence joins TRBV4-3 and TRBJ2-3, with 8 bases lining up with TRBD1. Specimen: PBMCs. The CDR3 reads CASSQWTGRTDTQYF. CDR3 bases: TGCGCCAGCAGCCAATGGACAGGGCGCACAGATACGCAGTATTTT.